The entry below gives a single TCR beta chain sequence along with its context. What it recognizes is unknown. This record comes from a study of blood T cells in healthy people across ages. Germline CDR1 is LNHNV and CDR2 is YYDKDF (reference sequence). The CDR3 is 14 amino acids. V lost 5 bases to trimming and J lost 2 bases, with 11 bases between them. Points from the study as a whole: In these data, TCR beta diversity tracked strongly with naive T cell percentage. Both higher diversity and more naive CD4+ cells marked long-lived donors when set against aged donors.

Primed by a sample-barcoded 5' primer and a J-beta primer mix, a second PCR proceeded for about 6 to 12 cycles. In TCRdb, the 5' RACE reads were re-called with MiXCR into one record per CDR3 protein. The sample shows roughly 1,500,000 distinct CDR3 sequences, about 31% of them seen only once. Donors ranged from about 6 to 95 years old and were healthy Caucasians in Russia. The chain is built from TRBV15 and TRBJ2-3, with a weak D call TRBD2 (6 bases). The receptor comes from a woman between 25 and 40 years old in good health. The sequenced sample was blood. CDR3 protein: CATSGWGDTDTQYF. The CDR3 DNA sequence: TGTGCCACCAGCGGATGGGGGGACACAGATACGCAGTATTTT. The full variable domain, with the rest looked up from reference TRBV15 and TRBJ2-3, is DAMVIQNPRYQVTQFGKPVTLSCSQTLNHNVMYWYQQKSSQAPKLLFHYYDKDFNNEADTPDNFQSRRPNTSFCFLDIRSPGLGDTAMYLCATSGWGDTDTQYFGPGTRLTVL.